The 5 T cell receptor beta chains below were found in one sample sequenced in a study of OX40 agonist ivuxolimab in advanced cancers. Clones were sequenced by immunoSEQ multiplex PCR, and TCRdb holds only the in-frame ones, with some missing. The sample records approximately 82,000 clones, 87% being singletons. Sequences were derived from CD4+ or CD8+ T cells sorted from blood, sampled in a trial of the OX40 agonist ivuxolimab. These TCRs come from an adult with an advanced solid tumor such as melanoma, head and neck, liver or kidney cancer.

The V gene is TRBV13, the J gene TRBJ2-3, with 8 bases fitting TRBD1. V lost 5 bases to trimming and J lost 3 bases; unmatched junction nucleotides: 7. Per the germline V gene, CDR1 is PRHDT and CDR2 is FYEKMQ (reference sequence). The CDR3 runs to 15 residues. The CDR3 coding sequence is TGTGCCAGCAGCCGAAGGGACAGGATTACAGATACGCAGTATTTT. This sequence encodes CASSRRDRITDTQYF.

This clone was seen a single time. Written as DNA, the CDR3 is TGTGCCTGGAGTGTAGGGTCGGGGTCCGGAAACACCATATATTTT. Protein: CAWSVGSGSGNTIYF. The chain joins TRBV30 to TRBJ1-3; D remains ambiguous. Trimming removed 0 bases at V and 4 bases at J, with 13 bases between. The germline V gene encodes CDR1 GTSNPN and CDR2 SVGIG (reference sequence). This CDR3 comprises 15 residues.

The CDR3 here is CASSWQLKSQSRANVLTF. Here the CDR3 DNA reads TGTGCCAGTAGTTGGCAGCTCAAATCACAAAGTCGGGCCAACGTCCTGACTTTC. The chain is built from TRBV19 and TRBJ2-6; D call uncertain. Germline V lookup: CDR1 LNHDA, CDR2 SQIVND (reference sequence). Trimming pared 5 bases from V and 5 bases from J, leaving 22 bases between. This CDR3 comprises 18 residues.

The rearrangement uses TRBV29-1 and TRBJ1-5; TRBD1 is a possible D gene (6 bases). The CDR3 sequence is 13 residues long. V dropped 6 bases and J dropped 5 bases, with 14 bases sitting between them. Germline V gives CDR1 SQVTM, CDR2 ANQGSEA. CDR3 in DNA: TGCAGCGTCAATGCAGGGGTCGATCAGCCCCAGCATTTT. This gives the protein CSVNAGVDQPQHF.

The genes are TRBV5-1 and TRBJ1-5, with a weak D call TRBD1 (5 bases). Germline assignment: CDR1 SGHRS and CDR2 YFSETQ. Between the trimmed V and J ends, which lost 2 bases and 5 bases, there was a span of 14 bases. The CDR3 length is 15 residues. CDR3 residues: CASSFEGAPDQPQHF. CDR3 sequence (DNA): TGCGCCAGCAGCTTCGAAGGGGCCCCCGATCAGCCCCAGCATTTT. Full variable domain (missing parts from reference TRBV5-1 and TRBJ1-5): KAGVTQTPRYLIKTRGQQVTLSCSPISGHRSVSWYQQTPGQGLQFLFEYFSETQRNKGNFPGRFSGRQFSNSRSEMNVSTLELGDSALYLCASSFEGAPDQPQHFGDGTRLSIL.